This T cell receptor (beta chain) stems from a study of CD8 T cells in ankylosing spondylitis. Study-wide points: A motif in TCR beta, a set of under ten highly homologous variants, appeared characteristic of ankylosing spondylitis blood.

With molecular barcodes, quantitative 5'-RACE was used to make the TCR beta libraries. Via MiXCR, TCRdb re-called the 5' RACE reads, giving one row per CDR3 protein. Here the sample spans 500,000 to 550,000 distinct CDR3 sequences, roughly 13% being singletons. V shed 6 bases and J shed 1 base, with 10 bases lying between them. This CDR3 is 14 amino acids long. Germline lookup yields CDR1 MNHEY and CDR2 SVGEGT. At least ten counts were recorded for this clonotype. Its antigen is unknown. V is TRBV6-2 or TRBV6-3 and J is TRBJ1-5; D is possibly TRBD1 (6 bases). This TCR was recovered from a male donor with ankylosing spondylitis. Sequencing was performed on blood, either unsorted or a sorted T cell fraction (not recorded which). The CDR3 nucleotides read TGTGCCAGCAGATTAACAGGGAGCAATCAGCCCCAGCATTTT. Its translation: CASRLTGSNQPQHF.